The 19 T cell receptor beta chains below come from one sample, sequenced in a study of blood T cell repertoires in COVID-19. TCRdb's table, derived via immunoSEQ multiplex PCR, lists solely in-frame clones and lacks some. The sample holds approximately 17,000 clones, approximately 90% seen once. Sequencing input: peripheral blood. The receptors shown here come from a human donor in a cohort sampled during active COVID-19.

The chain combines TRBV6-2 or TRBV6-3 with TRBJ2-7; the match to TRBD1 covers 8 bases. Germline-derived CDR1 and CDR2 are MNHEY and SVGEGT. The CDR3 consists of 14 residues. V gave up 5 bases and J gave up 4 bases; unmatched junction bases: 7. CDR3 in amino acids: CASSLTGESYEQYF. Written as DNA, the CDR3 is TGTGCCAGCAGTCTGACAGGGGAGTCATACGAGCAGTACTTC.

CDR3 amino acids: CASRTGGVEKLFF. The CDR3 DNA follows: TGTGCCAGCAGGACAGGGGGCGTTGAAAAACTGTTTTTT. This sequence joins TRBV28 and TRBJ1-4; TRBD1 matches at 10 bases. The CDR3 has 13 residues. V dropped 6 bases and J dropped 7; count of bases not matched to a gene: 2. Germline CDR1 and CDR2: MDHEN and SYDVKM.

In its sample, this clone was seen once. The rearrangement joins TRBV6-5 to TRBJ1-5, with D possibly matching TRBD1 (6 bases). Germline-derived CDR1 and CDR2 are MNHEY and SVGAGI. There are 15 residues in the CDR3. V dropped 6 bases and J dropped 1 base, with 13 bases sitting between them. The CDR3 nucleotides read TGTGCCAGCAGCCAGGGGTCGGAAAGCAATCAGCCCCAGCATTTT. Translating gives CASSQGSESNQPQHF.

The genes are TRBV5-5 and TRBJ1-5, with D tentatively TRBD1 (5 bases). Germline values: CDR1 SGHKS, CDR2 YYEKEE (reference sequence). This CDR3 region has 15 residues. Between the trimmed V and J ends, which lost 3 bases and 1 base, there was a span of 11 bases. CDR3 sequence (DNA): TGTGCCAGCAGCTCTCAGCGGGGGAGCAATCAGCCCCAGCATTTT. The encoded protein is CASSSQRGSNQPQHF.

Only one count was recorded for this clone. The J gene is TRBJ2-1, the V gene TRBV7-9; D may be TRBD1 (5 bases). Trimming removed 4 bases from V and 9 bases from J, with 19 bases in between. The V gene's germline CDR1 is SEHNR and CDR2 FQNEAQ (reference sequence). The CDR3 contains 15 residues. The CDR3 protein is CASSSSKPGRPEQFF. The DNA for the CDR3 is TGTGCCAGCAGCTCAAGCAAACCAGGGCGGCCTGAGCAGTTCTTC.

The chain combines TRBV3-1 (or the pseudogene TRBV3-2) with TRBJ1-1; no reliable D call. V gave up 3 bases and J gave up 3 bases, with 8 bases separating them. This CDR3 is built from 13 residues. The V gene's germline CDR1 is LGHDT and CDR2 YNNKEL (reference sequence). CDR3 nucleotide sequence: TGTGCCAGCAGCCAGCAGAGGGACACTGAAGCTTTCTTT. Translation gives CASSQQRDTEAFF.

This clone occurred a few times. This rearrangement joins TRBV7-9 to TRBJ1-4; D is perhaps TRBD1 (6 bases). Deletions cut 4 bases from V and 10 bases from J, with 10 bases between. The CDR3 has 12 amino acids. The germline gives CDR1 SEHNR, CDR2 FQNEAQ (reference sequence). The CDR3 DNA reads TGTGCCAGCAGCTCAGGGGATCGAAAACTGTTTTTT. Translating gives CASSSGDRKLFF.

The gene calls are TRBV9 and TRBJ2-1, with 7 nucleotides matching TRBD2. CDR1 is SGDLS, CDR2 YYNGEE, per germline. Trimming removed 2 bases from V and 10 bases from J; junction bases left unmatched: 3. This CDR3 contains 12 residues. The CDR3 protein is CASSVLAGEQFF. CDR3 DNA: TGTGCCAGCAGCGTGTTAGCGGGCGAGCAGTTCTTC.

The V and J genes are TRBV27 and TRBJ2-7; TRBD2 is a possible D gene (5 bases). The CDR3 extends over 13 amino acids. Germline V gene sequence: CDR1 MNHEY, CDR2 SMNVEV (reference sequence). V lost 10 bases and J lost 2, with 15 bases in between. CDR3 coding DNA: TGTGCCAATACCGGGAACCCGACCTACGAGCAGTACTTC. Encoded protein: CANTGNPTYEQYF.

The V call is TRBV7-2, the J call TRBJ1-6, with 8 bases lining up with TRBD1. The CDR3 is made up of 16 amino acids. Germline V lookup: CDR1 SGHTA, CDR2 FQGNSA. Trimming cost V 5 bases and J 11 bases; bases outside gene matches: 14. For the CDR3, the DNA is TGTGCCAGCAGCCCCCGTACCGGACAGGGTTGGGCACCCCTCCACTTT. It translates to CASSPRTGQGWAPLHF.

The V call is TRBV27, the J call TRBJ1-4; weak D call: TRBD1 (5 bases). This CDR3 comprises 12 residues. V shed 8 bases and J shed 7 bases, with 11 bases lying between them. Germline CDR1 is MNHEY and CDR2 is SMNVEV (reference sequence). The CDR3 region is CASGAGGEKLFF. The CDR3 nucleotides read TGTGCCAGCGGGGCCGGGGGTGAAAAACTGTTTTTT.

The CDR3 DNA reads TGTGCCAGCAGCTTGGGAGGGAAAGTAGGCGAGCAGTACTTC. This sequence encodes CASSLGGKVGEQYF. The chain employs TRBV5-6 and TRBJ2-7; D is perhaps TRBD2 (5 bases). The CDR3 totals 14 residues. Germline CDR1 reads SGHDT; CDR2 reads YYEEEE. V lost 0 bases, J lost 6 bases, and 13 bases lay in between. Full variable domain (remainder filled in from reference TRBV5-6 and TRBJ2-7): DAGVTQSPTHLIKTRGQQVTLRCSPKSGHDTVSWYQQALGQGPQFIFQYYEEEERQRGNFPDRFSGHQFPNYSSELNVNALLLGDSALYLCASSLGGKVGEQYFGPGTRLTVT.

The J gene is TRBJ1-5, the V gene TRBV7-2, with 10 positions matching TRBD1. Per germline, CDR1 SGHTA and CDR2 FQGNSA. CDR3 length: 15 residues. With 5 bases clipped from V and 6 bases from J, the junction kept 7 bases outside the gene matches. DNA for the CDR3: TGTGCCAGCAGCCCCCGGGACAGGGGAGGTCAGCCCCAGCATTTT. This gives the protein CASSPRDRGGQPQHF.

The gene calls are TRBV2 and TRBJ2-2; 8 positions match TRBD1. Germline assignment: CDR1 SNHLY and CDR2 FYNNEI. V dropped 6 bases and J dropped 5; count of bases not matched to a gene: 11. The length of the CDR3 is 16 residues. The CDR3 nucleotides are TGTGCCAGCAGCTACCCCCAGGGGGCTGGTACCGGGGAGCTGTTTTTT. This sequence encodes CASSYPQGAGTGELFF.

The J gene is TRBJ1-1, the V gene TRBV25-1, with TRBD1 as a possible D gene (6 bases). Germline V gene lookup returns CDR1 MGHDK and CDR2 SYGVNS. This CDR3 has 12 amino acids. The germline V and J ends were trimmed by 8 bases and 7 bases, with 14 bases remaining between them. CDR3 sequence: CASSPTGIEAFF. For the CDR3, the DNA is TGTGCCAGCTCTCCTACAGGGATTGAAGCTTTCTTT.

This clone has a single count. The chain combines TRBV6-5 with TRBJ1-2; D is perhaps TRBD1 (6 bases). V gave up 6 bases and J gave up 3 bases, with 8 bases separating them. There are 12 residues in the CDR3. CDR1 is MNHEY, CDR2 SVGAGI, per germline. In nucleotides, the CDR3 is TGTGCCAGCAGGCGGACAGACTATGGCTACACCTTC. It translates to CASRRTDYGYTF.

This clone occurred once. V gene TRBV19 combines with J gene TRBJ2-5; 12 nucleotides align to TRBD2. In germline, CDR1 is LNHDA, CDR2 SQIVND (reference sequence). Trimming cost V 5 bases and J 4 bases; bases outside gene matches: 8. This CDR3 has 16 residues. This CDR3 is CASSSSTTSGGETQYF. The DNA of the CDR3 is TGTGCCAGTAGTTCCTCCACGACTAGCGGGGGAGAGACCCAGTACTTC.

V gene TRBV7-8 combines with J gene TRBJ2-2; D might be TRBD1 (5 bases). Germline values: CDR1 SGHVS, CDR2 FQNEAQ. This CDR3 comprises 13 residues. The V gene lost 8 bases and the J gene lost 4 bases, with 11 bases spanning the gap. The CDR3 reads CASLGGATGELFF. The CDR3 DNA sequence: TGTGCCAGCTTAGGTGGGGCCACCGGGGAGCTGTTTTTT.

The chain uses TRBV29-1 and TRBJ1-2, with D maybe TRBD1 (5 bases). This CDR3 is built from 14 residues. With 4 bases removed from V and 3 bases from J, the gap between germline ends came to 15 bases. CDR1 and CDR2 from the germline V gene are SQVTM and ANQGSEA. CDR3 DNA: TGCAGCGTTGTAGAGGTGGGGGGATACTATGGCTACACCTTC. Its translation: CSVVEVGGYYGYTF.